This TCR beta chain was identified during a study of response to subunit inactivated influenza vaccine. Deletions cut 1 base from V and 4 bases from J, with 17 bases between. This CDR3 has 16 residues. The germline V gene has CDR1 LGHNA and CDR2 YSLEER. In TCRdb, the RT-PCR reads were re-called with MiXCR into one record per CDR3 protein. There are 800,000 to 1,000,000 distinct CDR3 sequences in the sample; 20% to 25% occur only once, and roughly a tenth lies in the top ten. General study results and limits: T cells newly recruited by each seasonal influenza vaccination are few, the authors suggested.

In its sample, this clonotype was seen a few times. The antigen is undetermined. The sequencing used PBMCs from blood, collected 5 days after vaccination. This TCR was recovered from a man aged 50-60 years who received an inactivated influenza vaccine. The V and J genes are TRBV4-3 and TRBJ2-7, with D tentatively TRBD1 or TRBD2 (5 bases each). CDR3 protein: CASSQAPGTQLYEQYF. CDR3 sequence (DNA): TGCGCCAGCAGCCAAGCCCCCGGGACCCAACTATACGAGCAGTACTTC.